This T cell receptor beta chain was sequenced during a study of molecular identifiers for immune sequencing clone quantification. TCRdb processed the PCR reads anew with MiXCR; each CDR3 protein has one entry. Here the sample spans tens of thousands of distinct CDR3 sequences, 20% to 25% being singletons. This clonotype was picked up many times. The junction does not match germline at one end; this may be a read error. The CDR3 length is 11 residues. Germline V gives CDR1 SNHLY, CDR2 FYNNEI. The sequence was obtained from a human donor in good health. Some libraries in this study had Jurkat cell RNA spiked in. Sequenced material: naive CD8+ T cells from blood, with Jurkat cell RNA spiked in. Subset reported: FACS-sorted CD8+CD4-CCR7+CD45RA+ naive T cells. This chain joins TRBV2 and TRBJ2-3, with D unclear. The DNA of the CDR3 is TGTGCCAGCAGTGATGTTAGTCAACTGGATTTT. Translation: CASSDVSQLDF.